Listed below are T cell receptor beta chains from one sample, sequenced in a study of cytomegalovirus exposure and HLA in healthy donors. TCRdb's copy holds only in-frame clones and misses some; the assay was immunoSEQ multiplex PCR. Of about 190,000 clones in the sample, approximately 70% were seen once. The material sequenced was PBMCs. The receptors were sampled from a woman aged 25 to 39 in good health and CMV-seropositive. The CDR3 runs from the conserved cysteine through the conserved F or W. Fields, in order: J gene, V gene, D gene, clone size, CDR3 DNA, CDR3 protein. A D gene is named only where the DNA matches it firmly. Clone sizes are given selectively: once, few, many, or a class where the clone is expanded.

TRBJ2-1 | TRBV27 | TRBD2 | . | TGTGCCAGCAGTTTGGGGGTGGGGACTAGCTACAATGAGCAGTTCTTC | CASSLGVGTSYNEQFF
TRBJ1-5 | TRBV5-6 | TRBD1 | . | TGTGCCAGCAGCCATTGGACAGGCGCTAATCAGCCCCAGCATTTT | CASSHWTGANQPQHF
TRBJ2-7 | TRBV12-2 | . | . | TGTGCAAGCGGAGGGACTAGCGGGAGGGACGACGAGCAGTACTTC | CASGGTSGRDDEQYF
TRBJ2-7 | TRBV10-3 | . | . | TGTGCCATCAGCGAGGGGAGCTACGAGCAGTACTTC | CAISEGSYEQYF
TRBJ2-3 | TRBV7-9 | TRBD2 | . | TGTGCCAGCAGCGGACGACTAGCGGGAGAAGTGGCAGATACGCAGTATTTT | CASSGRLAGEVADTQYF
TRBJ2-1 | TRBV27 | . | . | TGTGCCAGCAGTTTTAGCGGAAGTGATTACAATGAGCAGTTCTTC | CASSFSGSDYNEQFF
TRBJ1-4 | TRBV28 | . | once | TGTGCCAGCAGTTTGCCTGGGAGGGGCGAGTTGGAAAAACTGTTTTTT | CASSLPGRGELEKLFF
TRBJ2-7 | TRBV5-1 | . | few | TGCGCCAGCAGCTTGGGGGACATGTCCTACGAGCAGTACTTC | CASSLGDMSYEQYF
TRBJ2-1 | TRBV29-1 | TRBD2 | . | TGCAGCGTTGAAGGCCTAGCGGATGAGCAGTTCTTC | CSVEGLADEQFF
TRBJ1-1 | TRBV27 | . | . | TGTGCCAGCAGTTTTGTGACCCGCGGGGGACGGACTGAAGCTTTCTTT | CASSFVTRGGRTEAFF
TRBJ2-1 | TRBV6-5 | TRBD1 | . | TGTGCCAGCAGTTCCAGGGGGGAGCAGTTCTTC | CASSSRGEQFF
TRBJ1-2 | TRBV10-1 | TRBD1 | . | TGCGCCAGCAGCTCCGGACAGGGGAACTATGGCTACACCTTC | CASSSGQGNYGYTF
TRBJ2-1 | TRBV29-1 | TRBD2 | . | TGCAGCGTGACGGGACTAGCGGGCAGCTCCTACAATGAGCAGTTCTTC | CSVTGLAGSSYNEQFF
TRBJ2-1 | TRBV11-2 | TRBD2 | . | TGTGCCAGCAGCCCCCGAGGTAGCGGGAGGGAAGGAAACTACAATGAGCAGTTCTTC | CASSPRGSGREGNYNEQFF
TRBJ2-7 | TRBV6-6 | . | . | TGTGCCAGCAGTGGTGCGGGGGCTTTCCCCTACGAGCAGTACTTC | CASSGAGAFPYEQYF
TRBJ1-1 | TRBV28 | . | . | TGTGCCAGCAGTTTAATCTTCGGGGAGGAAGCTTTCTTT | CASSLIFGEEAFF
TRBJ2-7 | TRBV5-6 | TRBD2 | . | TGTGCCAGCAGTTCGGGGGGGTCCTACGAGCAGTACTTC | CASSSGGSYEQYF
TRBJ2-2 | TRBV6-1 | TRBD1 | . | TGTGCCAGCAACACAGGGGGCCTTGGCGGGGAGCTGTTTTTT | CASNTGGLGGELFF
TRBJ1-1 | TRBV6-1 | . | . | TGTGCCAGCAGCGAAAAAAACACGAACACTGAAGCTTTCTTT | CASSEKNTNTEAFF
TRBJ2-1 | TRBV10-3 | TRBD2 | . | TGTGCCATCAGAACCACTAGCGGGATTAACAATGAGCAGTTCTTC | CAIRTTSGINNEQFF
TRBJ2-7 | TRBV28 | . | . | TGTGCCACTCACGATACTTACTCGGACACCAGAGAGTACTTC | CATHDTYSDTREYF
TRBJ2-5 | TRBV6-5 | . | . | TGTGCCAGCAGTTACATGGAGGGAGAGACCCAGTACTTC | CASSYMEGETQYF
TRBJ2-1 | TRBV15 | TRBD2 | once | TGTGCCACCAGCAGAGATCTCACTAGCGGGAGAGGTGAGCAGTTCTTC | CATSRDLTSGRGEQFF
TRBJ1-5 | TRBV10-2 | TRBD1 | few | TGCGCCAGCGGGGGACAGGTATCTCAGCCCCAGCATTTT | CASGGQVSQPQHF
TRBJ2-1 | TRBV18 | TRBD1 | . | TGTGCCAGCTCACCCGGGACAGGGGGCAGGAATGAGCAGTTCTTC | CASSPGTGGRNEQFF
TRBJ2-7 | TRBV27 | TRBD2 | few | TGTGCCAGCACTCCGATACATCTAGCGGGAGTCCACGAGCAGTACTTC | CASTPIHLAGVHEQYF
TRBJ1-1 | TRBV27 | . | few | TGTGCCAGCAGTTTATCGCCGGGGGACACTGAAGCTTTCTTT | CASSLSPGDTEAFF
TRBJ2-3 | TRBV5-1 | . | . | TGCGCCAGCAGCTTGGAAACGGCGGTCCCAGATACGCAGTATTTT | CASSLETAVPDTQYF
TRBJ2-3 | TRBV6-5 | . | . | TGTGCCAGCAGCCCCAGACCAGGGGATACGCAGTATTTT | CASSPRPGDTQYF
TRBJ1-1 | TRBV2 | . | . | TGTGCCACGACAGCGTCCCGGTCTATTAACACTGAAGCTTTCTTT | CATTASRSINTEAFF
TRBJ2-7 | TRBV5-4 | . | . | TGTGCCAGCAGCTCGACAGGAACCTACGAGCAGTACTTC | CASSSTGTYEQYF
TRBJ2-7 | TRBV6-1 | . | few | TGTGCCAGCAGTGAACTTTTCCGTAGCTCCTACGAGCAGTACTTC | CASSELFRSSYEQYF
TRBJ1-2 | TRBV2 | . | . | TGTGCCAGCAGTGGTCAGGGGATCTATGGCTACACCTTC | CASSGQGIYGYTF
TRBJ1-2 | TRBV2 | TRBD1 | . | TGTGCCAGCAGTGTGCGGACAGGGCTTTATGGCTACACCTTC | CASSVRTGLYGYTF
TRBJ2-1 | TRBV19 | TRBD2 | . | TGTGCCAGTAGTATGGGGGGGACCTCCAATGAGCAGTTCTTC | CASSMGGTSNEQFF
TRBJ2-7 | TRBV28 | TRBD1 | few | TGTGCCAGCAGTTTGACAGGGGATAACTACGAGCAGTACTTC | CASSLTGDNYEQYF
TRBJ2-4 | TRBV11-3 | . | . | TGTGCCAGCAGCGACGAAAGGGGGGGCAAAAACATTCAGTACTTC | CASSDERGGKNIQYF
TRBJ2-7 | TRBV7-2 | . | . | TGTGCCAGCAGCTTATGGGTGGGGAGTTACGAGCAGTACTTC | CASSLWVGSYEQYF
TRBJ1-3 | TRBV4-1 | . | . | TGCGCCAGCAGCCAAGATCCGGAGGGTGCGAATACTGGAAACACCATATATTTT | CASSQDPEGANTGNTIYF
TRBJ2-1 | TRBV7-2 | TRBD2 | . | TGTGCCAGCAGCTTACAAGGGACTAGCGGGATGGGGTTCTTC | CASSLQGTSGMGFF
TRBJ2-3 | TRBV13 | TRBD1 | few | TGTGCCAGCAGCTCCTCAGGGGGCGCGAGGTCGGAAAGCACAGATACGCAGTATTTT | CASSSSGGARSESTDTQYF
TRBJ2-7 | TRBV29-1 | . | . | TGCAGCGTTACTCCGAGGACAGACCTCTACGAGCAGTACTTC | CSVTPRTDLYEQYF
TRBJ1-1 | TRBV7-2 | . | . | TGTGCCAGCAGCTTAGGGGACACCTTGAACACTGAAGCTTTCTTT | CASSLGDTLNTEAFF
TRBJ2-3 | TRBV7-9 | . | . | TGTGCCAGCAGCCCGCCCAGGGTGGGGATTGGAGATACGCAGTATTTT | CASSPPRVGIGDTQYF
TRBJ2-1 | TRBV7-9 | TRBD2 | once | TGTTCCAGCAGCCTGGTCCCGGGACTAGCGCCGTGGGAACAGTTCTTC | CSSSLVPGLAPWEQFF
TRBJ1-2 | TRBV5-5 | . | once | TGTGCCAGCAGCTTGTTTTCGAGACAGGATACACCTAGTGGCTACACCTTC | CASSLFSRQDTPSGYTF
TRBJ2-3 | TRBV7-6 | TRBD2 | . | TGTGCCAGCAGCCCGACCGAAGAAGGGACTAGCGGGCCTTACACAGATACGCAGTATTTT | CASSPTEEGTSGPYTDTQYF
TRBJ2-7 | TRBV27 | . | . | TGTGCCAGCAGTTTTTCTAGCGAGTACGAGCAGTACTTC | CASSFSSEYEQYF
TRBJ1-2 | TRBV5-1 | . | . | TGCGCCAGCAGAGCCCCTGGGGAGACTAACTATGGCTACACCTTC | CASRAPGETNYGYTF
TRBJ2-1 | TRBV19 | TRBD2 | . | TGTGCCAGTAGTATAATACTAGCGGGTCGAGTCCGCCATTACAATGAGCAGTTCTTC | CASSIILAGRVRHYNEQFF
TRBJ1-5 | TRBV19 | . | few | TGTGCCAGTAGTTTCGGGGAACAGCCCCAGCATTTT | CASSFGEQPQHF
TRBJ1-2 | TRBV28 | . | . | TGTGCCAGCAGTTTAGCCCAGGGGATAGCTAACTATGGCTACACCTTC | CASSLAQGIANYGYTF
TRBJ2-5 | TRBV4-1 | TRBD2 | . | TGCGCCAGCAGCCAAGTATGGGAGGGGGAGACCCAGTACTTC | CASSQVWEGETQYF
TRBJ1-2 | TRBV27 | . | . | TGTGCCAGCAGTTCCTCGGCTAGGTATGGCTACACCTTC | CASSSSARYGYTF
TRBJ1-1 | TRBV2 | . | . | TGTGCCAGGTCCGGAAAACAGGGCCCAGACACTGAAGCTTTCTTT | CARSGKQGPDTEAFF